These 25 T cell receptor beta chains were all obtained from the same sample, sequenced in a study of Ad26.COV2.S vaccination and SARS-CoV-2 variants (dated by TCRdb to 2020 to 2022). According to the study, the label for this sample's treatment or condition signals: 15 to 20 received Ad26.COV2.S at low or high dose, single or two shots; about 5 received placebo; per-sample allocation not given. Repertoires of vaccine and placebo recipients were sequenced from samples taken on day 63 after the first injection. The library was built by means of the immunoSEQ multiplex PCR assay. TCRdb mirrors the immuneACCESS table, restricted to in-frame sequences. Some clones are absent from its copies; in checked studies, under half trace to an unresolved V gene, and the reason for the others is unknown. This sample is represented by some 320,000 clones; just under 85% of them were singletons. Of the sample, 2% to 2.5% falls within the top ten clones.

The input for sequencing was peripheral blood, taken in a trial of Ad26.COV2.S vaccine versus placebo. These receptors were taken from a person between 18 and 60 years old who received the Ad26.COV2.S COVID-19 vaccine or a placebo.

The CDR3 here is CASSFQTTSESYEQYF. CDR3 DNA: TGCGCCAGCAGCTTCCAGACGACATCGGAATCCTACGAGCAGTACTTC. V usage is TRBV5-1 and J usage is TRBJ2-7; D remains unclear. Germline CDR1 and CDR2: SGHRS and YFSETQ. The CDR3 is made up of 16 amino acids. V lost 2 bases and J 1 base, leaving 16 bases between the germline ends.

This chain links TRBV24-1 with TRBJ2-7; 10 nucleotides agree with TRBD1. Per germline, CDR1 KGHDR and CDR2 SFDVKD. Germline trimming cut 7 bases from V and 6 bases from J; bases unmatched to any gene: 8. There are 14 residues in the CDR3. The CDR3 region is CATSDWTGGSEQYF. Written as DNA, the CDR3 is TGTGCCACCAGCGACTGGACAGGGGGATCCGAGCAGTACTTC.

The rearrangement links TRBV6-5 to TRBJ1-3; perhaps TRBD1 as D (6 bases). This CDR3 is 14 amino acids long. Trimming left V 11 bases short and J 0 bases short, with 14 bases between. Germline loops: CDR1 MNHEY, CDR2 SVGAGI. The chain's CDR3 is CASDPDSSGNTIYF. In DNA, the CDR3 is TGTGCCTCGGACCCGGACAGCTCTGGAAACACCATATATTTT.

This chain uses TRBV5-1 with TRBJ2-2; a weak D match, TRBD1 (6 bases). Germline CDR1 and CDR2: SGHRS and YFSETQ. Deletions cut 4 bases from V and 6 bases from J, with 10 bases between. The CDR3 totals 13 residues. This CDR3 is CASSMRGSGELFF. The CDR3, as DNA: TGCGCCAGCAGCATGAGGGGGTCCGGGGAGCTGTTTTTT.

About this clone itself: Sequence at one end of the junction differs from germline and may be a read error. J is TRBJ2-7 and V is TRBV27; D possibly corresponds to TRBD2 (6 bases). Germline V gene sequence: CDR1 MNHEY, CDR2 SMNVEV (reference sequence). This CDR3 comprises 13 residues. In nucleotides, the CDR3 is TGTGCCAGCAGCCGCGGACTATCCTTCGAGCAGTACTTC. Protein sequence: CASSRGLSFEQYF.

The rearrangement links TRBV5-1 to TRBJ1-2; D unclear. The germline V gene has CDR1 SGHRS and CDR2 YFSETQ. The V end was cut by 7 bases, the J end by 8 bases, with 18 bases between. The CDR3 covers 13 residues. CDR3 region: CASQIAAGEGYTF. The CDR3 region has the DNA TGCGCCAGCCAGATTGCGGCTGGGGAAGGCTACACCTTC.

The V and J genes are TRBV7-9 and TRBJ1-1; D is ambiguous. The V end lost 5 bases, the J end lost 0 bases, and 13 bases lay between the germline ends. Germline CDR1 and CDR2: SEHNR and FQNEAQ (reference sequence). The CDR3 loop spans 15 amino acids. CDR3: CASSPVWQVNTEAFF. The CDR3 DNA follows: TGTGCCAGCAGCCCTGTTTGGCAAGTGAACACTGAAGCTTTCTTT.

A few counts support this clone. The rearrangement joins TRBV6-5 to TRBJ1-1, with D hard to call. Deletions cut 1 base from V and 2 bases from J, with 5 bases between. Germline values: CDR1 MNHEY, CDR2 SVGAGI. The CDR3 sequence is 13 residues long. The CDR3 region has the DNA TGTGCCAGCAGTTACTTAAGTAACACTGAAGCTTTCTTT. It yields the protein CASSYLSNTEAFF.

The chain joins TRBV28 to TRBJ2-7, with TRBD2 matching 9 bases. The CDR3 spans 15 residues. J was trimmed by 2 bases and V by 6 bases; bases with no gene match: 8. Germline lookup yields CDR1 MDHEN and CDR2 SYDVKM. In DNA, the CDR3 is TGTGCCAGCAGCCCGCCGCGGGGGGGAACCTACGAGCAGTACTTC. Protein: CASSPPRGGTYEQYF.

The chain has TRBV7-2 and TRBJ1-4; D is undetermined. CDR1 SGHTA and CDR2 FQGNSA come from the germline V gene. Trimming removed 5 bases at V and 6 bases at J, with 7 bases between. This CDR3 is 12 amino acids long. The CDR3 here is CASSQSYEKLFF. The CDR3 DNA follows: TGTGCCAGCAGCCAATCCTATGAAAAACTGTTTTTT.

This clone was observed many times. The rearrangement uses TRBV9 and TRBJ2-3, with 8 nucleotides matching TRBD2. This CDR3 is 20 amino acids long. V lost 1 base, J lost 2 bases, and 18 bases stayed unmatched. CDR1 and CDR2 (germline): SGDLS, YYNGEE. This CDR3 is CASSVNSIVRGGSPTDTQYF. The CDR3 DNA reads as TGTGCCAGCAGCGTAAACTCTATCGTACGCGGGGGGAGCCCCACAGATACGCAGTATTTT. The full variable domain, with the rest looked up from reference TRBV9 and TRBJ2-3, is DSGVTQTPKHLITATGQRVTLRCSPRSGDLSVYWYQQSLDQGLQFLIQYYNGEERAKGNILERFSAQQFPDLHSELNLSSLELGDSALYFCASSVNSIVRGGSPTDTQYFGPGTRLTVL.

The sample holds a few counts of this clone. Germline is not matched at one junction end, which may reflect a read error. The chain recombines TRBV19 with TRBJ2-7, with TRBD2 identical over 7 bases. Looked up from germline, CDR1 is LNHDA and CDR2 is SQIVND (reference sequence). The CDR3 runs 14 residues. This chain's CDR3 is CATSKRGSSYEQYF. CDR3 in DNA: TGTGCCACTAGTAAGCGGGGTAGCTCCTACGAGCAGTACTTC.

The rearrangement joins TRBV28 to TRBJ1-1, with 7 bases matching TRBD1. CDR1 MDHEN and CDR2 SYDVKM come from the germline V gene. V lost 5 bases to trimming and J lost 1 base; unmatched junction nucleotides: 10. The length of the CDR3 is 16 residues. CDR3 region: CASSPNRGMRNTEAFF. CDR3 in DNA: TGTGCCAGCAGTCCCAACAGGGGTATGAGGAACACTGAAGCTTTCTTT.

The J gene is TRBJ2-4, the V gene TRBV5-1; 7 nucleotides align to TRBD1. J was trimmed by 7 bases and V by 4 bases; bases with no gene match: 5. The germline V gene encodes CDR1 SGHRS and CDR2 YFSETQ. The CDR3 has 13 residues. CDR3 amino acids: CASSPRQGNIQYF. CDR3 bases: TGCGCCAGCAGCCCTCGACAGGGTAACATTCAGTACTTC.

This rearrangement joins TRBV6-4 to TRBJ2-7; 9 bases line up with TRBD2. Unmatched junction bases numbered 7, after V lost 4 bases and J lost 3 bases. The CDR3 is made up of 15 amino acids. CDR1 MRHNA and CDR2 SNTAGT come from the germline V gene. The CDR3 spells CASSVYSGGNYEQYF. CDR3 coding DNA: TGTGCCAGCAGTGTGTACAGCGGGGGGAACTACGAGCAGTACTTC.

The gene calls are TRBV11-2 and TRBJ2-1; the D gene could be TRBD1 or TRBD2 (6 bases each). The germline V gene encodes CDR1 SGHAT and CDR2 FQNNGV. The CDR3 sequence is 18 residues long. The V and J ends lost 1 base and 2 bases respectively, with 18 bases between them. The DNA of the CDR3 is TGTGCCAGCAGCTTAGCGGGGATGGGGGGCGCACCCTACAATGAGCAGTTCTTC. Residues: CASSLAGMGGAPYNEQFF.

The chain recombines TRBV18 with TRBJ2-1; weak D call: TRBD1 (5 bases). Between the trimmed V and J ends, which lost 3 bases and 10 bases, there was a span of 10 bases. Per germline, CDR1 KGHSH and CDR2 LQKENI. This CDR3 comprises 12 residues. CDR3 nucleotides: TGTGCCAGCTCACCCATTGGGGCGGAGCAGTTCTTC. This codes for CASSPIGAEQFF.

Remarks on this clone: This sample also contains other DNA sequences that code for the same CDR3. The chain is built from TRBV27 and TRBJ2-2, with D possibly being TRBD1 (5 bases). The CDR3 length is 15 residues. Trimming shortened V by 2 bases and J by 1 base, and 8 bases separated the two germline ends. In germline, CDR1 is MNHEY, CDR2 SMNVEV (reference sequence). The CDR3 loop reads CASSLRQGNTGELFF. The CDR3 DNA sequence: TGTGCCAGCAGTTTACGGCAGGGGAACACCGGGGAGCTGTTTTTT.

The V gene is TRBV28, the J gene TRBJ1-2; no clear D gene. Germline V gene lookup returns CDR1 MDHEN and CDR2 SYDVKM. The CDR3 contains 12 residues. V was pared by 8 bases and J by 4 bases, with 11 bases between. CDR3 DNA: TGTGCCAGCGCATTCTCTGGCTATGGCTACACCTTC. Its protein product is CASAFSGYGYTF.

The chain links TRBV6-5 to TRBJ1-5; possibly TRBD1 for D (6 bases). Trimming left V 6 bases short and J 0 bases short, with 12 bases between. CDR1 and CDR2 from the germline V gene are MNHEY and SVGAGI. This CDR3 contains 15 residues. The CDR3 protein is CASRRQAYSNQPQHF. The CDR3 DNA follows: TGTGCCAGCAGACGACAGGCGTATAGCAATCAGCCCCAGCATTTT.

In nucleotides, the CDR3 is TGTGCCAGCAGACCCCCAGGGGGGAATGGCTACACCTTC. Its protein product is CASRPPGGNGYTF. J is TRBJ1-2 and V is TRBV6-5; TRBD1 agrees at 7 bases. CDR3 length equals 13 residues. V lost 6 bases to trimming and J lost 6 bases; unmatched junction nucleotides: 7. Germline V gives CDR1 MNHEY, CDR2 SVGAGI.

The chain has TRBV7-9 and TRBJ2-7, with D maybe TRBD2 (5 bases). V was cut by 1 base and J by 2 bases, with 6 bases left in between. The CDR3 length is 13 residues. CDR1 and CDR2 (germline): SEHNR, FQNEAQ (reference sequence). Here the CDR3 reads CASSLDGTYEQYF. CDR3 in DNA: TGTGCCAGCAGCTTAGACGGGACCTACGAGCAGTACTTC.

The V and J genes are TRBV11-3 and TRBJ2-5, with 8 bases fitting TRBD1. This CDR3 comprises 14 residues. From germline, CDR1 is SGHNT and CDR2 YENEEA. Trimming cost V 5 bases and J 3 bases; bases outside gene matches: 5. The CDR3 region has the DNA TGTGCCAGCAGCACAAGGACAGGGAAAGAGACCCAGTACTTC. Translated: CASSTRTGKETQYF.

The chain combines TRBV12-3 or TRBV12-4 with TRBJ2-7; D ambiguous. The CDR3 loop spans 13 amino acids. Trimming removed 3 bases from V and 6 bases from J, with 12 bases in between. CDR3 in amino acids: CASSFQRLGEQYF. The CDR3 region has the DNA TGTGCCAGCAGTTTTCAGAGGCTCGGCGAGCAGTACTTC.

The chain carries TRBV12-5 and TRBJ2-2, with 7 bases identical to TRBD2. CDR1 and CDR2 (germline): LGHNT, FRNRAP. V lost 0 bases and J lost 4; bases outside the gene matches: 5. The CDR3 runs 16 residues. The CDR3 sequence is CASGLVLSGGTGELFF. CDR3 coding DNA: TGTGCTAGTGGTTTGGTACTCTCGGGGGGCACCGGGGAGCTGTTTTTT.